Listed here are 10 T cell receptor beta chains from one sample, sequenced in a study of molecular identifiers for immune sequencing clone quantification. MiXCR, applied by TCRdb to the PCR reads, yields one record per CDR3 protein. The sample holds about 40,000 distinct CDR3 sequences; approximately 24% are singletons and the top ten take 0.98%. The sequenced material came from naive CD8+ T cells from blood, with Jurkat cell RNA spiked in. Subset denoted: FACS-sorted CD8+CD4-CCR7+CD45RA+ naive T cells. The receptors derive from a human donor in good health. Some libraries in this study had Jurkat cell RNA spiked in.

On this clonotype itself: Germline is not matched at one junction end, which may reflect a read error. The chain couples TRBV6-5 to TRBJ2-5, with a tentative D call TRBD2 (7 bases). The CDR3 contains 15 residues. Germline lookup yields CDR1 MNHEY and CDR2 SVGAGI. Here the CDR3 DNA reads TGTGCCAGCAGTCCGAGGGGGGGCCTGGGAGAGCCCCAGTACTTC. Encoded protein: CASSPRGGLGEPQYF.

As for this clonotype: A much larger clone sits a single nucleotide away, making a read error possible. Given the absence of the conserved phenylalanine or tryptophan at the CDR3 end, a read error is likely. This chain uses TRBV7-9 with TRBJ2-5, with D perhaps matching TRBD1 or TRBD2 (5 bases each). Trimming took off 0 bases at V and 2 bases at J, with 10 bases between the two ends. Germline V lookup: CDR1 SEHNR, CDR2 FQNEAQ (reference sequence). This CDR3 is built from 15 residues. CDR3 loop: CASSLARGVQETQYI. The CDR3 coding sequence is TGTGCCAGCAGCTTAGCGAGAGGGGTTCAAGAGACCCAGTACATC.

This clonotype was observed many times. The CDR3 DNA reads TGTGCCAGTAGTATAGGCCTGGGAGACACTGAAGCTTTCTTT. It yields the protein CASSIGLGDTEAFF. The chain employs TRBV19 and TRBJ1-1; no firm D call. Germline V CDR1 and CDR2: LNHDA, SQIVND (reference sequence). V lost 1 base and J 3 bases, leaving 9 bases between the germline ends. CDR3 length: 14 amino acids. Complete variable domain (other parts from reference TRBV19 and TRBJ1-1): DGGITQSPKYLFRKEGQNVTLSCEQNLNHDAMYWYRQDPGQGLRLIYYSQIVNDFQKGDIAEGYSVSREKKESFPLTVTSAQKNPTAFYLCASSIGLGDTEAFFGQGTRLTVV.

In its sample, this clonotype was seen a few times. The V gene is TRBV7-9, the J gene TRBJ2-3; D unresolved. Deletions cut 1 base from V and 1 base from J, with 18 bases between. Germline lookup yields CDR1 SEHNR and CDR2 FQNEAQ (reference sequence). The CDR3 runs 18 residues. CDR3 nucleotide sequence: TGTGCCAGCAGCTTAGTGTCCTCTCGACACGATGGCACAGATACGCAGTATTTT. It translates to CASSLVSSRHDGTDTQYF.

This clonotype came up a few times. A much larger clonotype is one base distant, so this may be a read error. The rearrangement links TRBV30 to TRBJ2-1; 7 bases match TRBD1. The CDR3 totals 12 residues. V lost 5 bases to trimming and J lost 6 bases; unmatched junction nucleotides: 4. Germline V gene lookup returns CDR1 GTSNPN and CDR2 SVGIG (reference sequence). CDR3 DNA: TGTGCCTGGGGACAGGTCTGCAATGAGCAGTTCTTC. It specifies CAWGQVCNEQFF.

This clonotype came up many times. The chain joins TRBV4-3 to TRBJ2-7; 10 positions match TRBD2. The CDR3 length is 16 residues. The V gene's germline CDR1 is LGHNA and CDR2 YSLEER. After removal of 0 bases from V and 7 bases from J, the junction contained 9 bases not matched to a gene. In DNA form, the CDR3 reads TGCGCCAGCAGCCAAGATTGGCTAGCGGGAGACGGTGAGCAGTACTTC. It specifies CASSQDWLAGDGEQYF.

This clonotype appeared many times. The gene calls are TRBV7-2 and TRBJ2-5, with D perhaps matching TRBD1 (6 bases). This CDR3 has 15 residues. The V and J ends lost 2 bases and 1 base respectively, with 11 bases between them. Per germline, CDR1 SGHTA and CDR2 FQGNSA. In nucleotides, the CDR3 is TGTGCCAGCAGCTTAATCCAGGGGAGCCAAGAGACCCAGTACTTC. Its translation is CASSLIQGSQETQYF. Full variable domain (missing parts from reference TRBV7-2 and TRBJ2-5): GAGVSQSPSNKVTEKGKDVELRCDPISGHTALYWYRQSLGQGLEFLIYFQGNSAPDKSGLPSDRFSAERTGGSVSTLTIQRTQQEDSAVYLCASSLIQGSQETQYFGPGTRLLVL.

The chain employs TRBV27 and TRBJ2-3, with 8 nucleotides matching TRBD1. V lost 7 bases to trimming and J lost 5 bases; unmatched junction nucleotides: 5. Germline values: CDR1 MNHEY, CDR2 SMNVEV (reference sequence). The CDR3 extends over 13 amino acids. Written as DNA, the CDR3 is TGTGCCAGCACGACAGGGGCTAAAGATACGCAGTATTTT. Amino acids: CASTTGAKDTQYF.

Ten or more counts support this clonotype. This rearrangement joins TRBV20-1 to TRBJ2-5; TRBD2 aligns across 11 bases. J was trimmed by 9 bases and V by 3 bases; bases with no gene match: 9. The CDR3 is 14 residues long. CDR1 DFQATT and CDR2 SNEGSKA come from the germline V gene (reference sequence). CDR3 protein: CSARTSGVEGAQYF. CDR3 in DNA: TGCAGTGCTAGGACTAGCGGGGTCGAAGGGGCCCAGTACTTC.

A remark on this clonotype: A read error is possible here, since a much larger clone lies one base away. The genes are TRBV19 and TRBJ2-1, with D possibly TRBD1 on 6 matching bases. The CDR3 extends over 16 amino acids. Germline CDR1 and CDR2: LNHDA and SQIVND (reference sequence). V was trimmed by 4 bases and J by 1 base, leaving 14 bases between them. The DNA for the CDR3 is TGTGCCAGTAGTACCGCAACAGGGCTTTCCTACAATGAGCAGTTCTTC. This translates into CASSTATGLSYNEQFF.